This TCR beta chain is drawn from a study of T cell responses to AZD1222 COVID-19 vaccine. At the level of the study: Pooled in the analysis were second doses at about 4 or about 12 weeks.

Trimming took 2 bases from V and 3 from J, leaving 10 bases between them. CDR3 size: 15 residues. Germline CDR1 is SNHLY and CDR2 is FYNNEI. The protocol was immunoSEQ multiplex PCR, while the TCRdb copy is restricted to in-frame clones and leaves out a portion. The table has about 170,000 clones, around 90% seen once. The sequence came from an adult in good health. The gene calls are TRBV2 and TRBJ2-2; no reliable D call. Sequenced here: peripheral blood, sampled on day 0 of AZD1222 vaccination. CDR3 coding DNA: TGTGCCAGCAGTGAAAGGGTTCTAGACACCGGGGAGCTGTTTTTT. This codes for CASSERVLDTGELFF.